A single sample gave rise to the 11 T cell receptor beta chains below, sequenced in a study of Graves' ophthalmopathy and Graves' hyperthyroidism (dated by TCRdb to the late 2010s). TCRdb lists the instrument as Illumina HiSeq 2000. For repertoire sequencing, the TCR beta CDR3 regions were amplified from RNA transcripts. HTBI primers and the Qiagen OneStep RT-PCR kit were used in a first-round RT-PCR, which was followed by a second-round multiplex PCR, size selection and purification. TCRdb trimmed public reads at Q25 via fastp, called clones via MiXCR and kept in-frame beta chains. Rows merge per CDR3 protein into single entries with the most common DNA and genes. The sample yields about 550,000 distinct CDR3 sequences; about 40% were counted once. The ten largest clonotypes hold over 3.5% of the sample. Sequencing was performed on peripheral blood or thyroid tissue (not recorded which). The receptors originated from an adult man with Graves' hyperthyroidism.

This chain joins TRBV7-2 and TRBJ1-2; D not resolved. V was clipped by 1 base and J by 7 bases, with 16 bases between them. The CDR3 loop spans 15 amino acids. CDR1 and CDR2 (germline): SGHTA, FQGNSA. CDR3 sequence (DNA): TGTGCCAGCAGCTTAGATTGGACGGAGGCCCCTGGCTACACCTTC. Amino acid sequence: CASSLDWTEAPGYTF.

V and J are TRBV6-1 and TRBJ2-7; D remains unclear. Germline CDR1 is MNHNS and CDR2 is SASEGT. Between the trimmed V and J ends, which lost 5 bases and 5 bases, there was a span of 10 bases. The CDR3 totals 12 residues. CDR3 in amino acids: CASSYSMHEQYF. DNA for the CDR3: TGTGCCAGCAGTTACTCGATGCACGAGCAGTACTTC.

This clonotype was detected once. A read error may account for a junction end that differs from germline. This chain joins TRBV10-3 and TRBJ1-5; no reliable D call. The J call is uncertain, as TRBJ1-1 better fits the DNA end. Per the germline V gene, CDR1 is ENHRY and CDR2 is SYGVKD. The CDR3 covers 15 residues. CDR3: CAIREFLRRNTEAFF. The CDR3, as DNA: TGTGCCATCAGGGAGTTCTTAAGGCGAAACACTGAAGCTTTCTTT.

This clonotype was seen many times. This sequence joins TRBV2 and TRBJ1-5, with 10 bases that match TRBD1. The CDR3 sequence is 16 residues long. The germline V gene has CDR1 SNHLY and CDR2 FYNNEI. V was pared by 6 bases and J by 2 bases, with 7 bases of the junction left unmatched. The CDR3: CASSGSGTGGNQPQHF. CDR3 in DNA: TGTGCCAGCAGCGGATCCGGGACAGGGGGCAATCAGCCCCAGCATTTT.

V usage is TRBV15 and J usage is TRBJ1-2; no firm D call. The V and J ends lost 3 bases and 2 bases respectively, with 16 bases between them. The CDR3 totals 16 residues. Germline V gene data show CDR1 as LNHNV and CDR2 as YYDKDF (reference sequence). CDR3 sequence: CATSSRMGGGNYGYTF. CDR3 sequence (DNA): TGTGCCACCAGCAGTCGAATGGGCGGAGGAAACTATGGCTACACCTTC.

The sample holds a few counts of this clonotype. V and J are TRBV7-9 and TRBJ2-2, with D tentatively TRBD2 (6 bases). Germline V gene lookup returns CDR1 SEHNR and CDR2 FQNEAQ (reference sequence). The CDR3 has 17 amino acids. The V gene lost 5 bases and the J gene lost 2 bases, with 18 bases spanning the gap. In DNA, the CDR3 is TGTGCCAGCAGCCATTCCGGGGCGGGGATAAACACCGGGGAGCTGTTTTTT. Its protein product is CASSHSGAGINTGELFF.

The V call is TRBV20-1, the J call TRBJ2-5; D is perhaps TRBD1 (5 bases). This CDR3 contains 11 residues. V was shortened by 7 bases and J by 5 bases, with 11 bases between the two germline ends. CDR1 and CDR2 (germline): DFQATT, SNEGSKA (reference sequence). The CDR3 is CSGGGWETQYF. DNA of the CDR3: TGCAGTGGGGGCGGTTGGGAGACCCAGTACTTC.

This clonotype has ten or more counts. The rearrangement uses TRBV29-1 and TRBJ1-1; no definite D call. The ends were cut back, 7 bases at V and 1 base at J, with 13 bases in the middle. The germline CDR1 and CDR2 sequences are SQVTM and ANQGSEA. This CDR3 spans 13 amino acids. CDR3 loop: CSGRDGSNTEAFF. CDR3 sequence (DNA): TGCAGCGGACGTGACGGGTCGAACACTGAAGCTTTCTTT. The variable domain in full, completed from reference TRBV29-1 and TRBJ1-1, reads SAVISQKPSRDICQRGTSLTIQCQVDSQVTMMFWYRQQPGQSLTLIATANQGSEATYESGFVIDKFPISRPNLTFSTLTVSNMSPEDSSIYLCSGRDGSNTEAFFGQGTRLTVV.

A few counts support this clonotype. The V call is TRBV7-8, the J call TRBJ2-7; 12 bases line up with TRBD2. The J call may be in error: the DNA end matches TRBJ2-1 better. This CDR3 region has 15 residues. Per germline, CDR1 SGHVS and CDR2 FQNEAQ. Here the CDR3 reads CASSAALAGGSEQFF. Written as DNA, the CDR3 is TGTGCCAGCAGCGCAGCACTAGCGGGGGGCAGTGAGCAGTTCTTC.

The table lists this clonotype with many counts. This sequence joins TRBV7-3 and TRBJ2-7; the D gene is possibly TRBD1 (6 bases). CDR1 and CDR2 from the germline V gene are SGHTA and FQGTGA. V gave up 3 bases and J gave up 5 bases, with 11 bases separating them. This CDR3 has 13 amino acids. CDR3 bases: TGTGCCAGCAGCTTGGTCAGGGGACACGAGCAGTACTTC. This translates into CASSLVRGHEQYF.

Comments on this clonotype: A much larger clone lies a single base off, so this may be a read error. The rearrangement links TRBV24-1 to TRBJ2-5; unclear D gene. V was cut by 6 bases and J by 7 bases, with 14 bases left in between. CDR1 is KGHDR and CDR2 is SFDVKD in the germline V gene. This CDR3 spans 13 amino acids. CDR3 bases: TGTGCCACCAGTTACTACGGCCCGGGGACCCAGTACTTC. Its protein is CATSYYGPGTQYF.